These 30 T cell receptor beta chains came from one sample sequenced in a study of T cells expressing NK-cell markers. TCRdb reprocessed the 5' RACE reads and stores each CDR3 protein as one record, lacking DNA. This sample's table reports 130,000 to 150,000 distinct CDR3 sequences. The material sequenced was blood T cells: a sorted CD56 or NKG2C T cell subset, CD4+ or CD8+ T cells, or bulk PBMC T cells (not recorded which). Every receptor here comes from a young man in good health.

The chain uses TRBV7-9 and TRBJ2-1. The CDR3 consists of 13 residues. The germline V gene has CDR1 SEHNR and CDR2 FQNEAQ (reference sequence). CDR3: CASSSGFPNEQFF.

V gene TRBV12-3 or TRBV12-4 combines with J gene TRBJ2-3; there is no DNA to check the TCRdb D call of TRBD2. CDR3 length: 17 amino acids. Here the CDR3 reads CASSLAAGGPEGDTQYF.

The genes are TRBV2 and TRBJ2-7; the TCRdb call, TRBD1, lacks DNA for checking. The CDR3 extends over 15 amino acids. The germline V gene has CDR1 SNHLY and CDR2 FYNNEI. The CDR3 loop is CASSDRDRGMYEQYF.

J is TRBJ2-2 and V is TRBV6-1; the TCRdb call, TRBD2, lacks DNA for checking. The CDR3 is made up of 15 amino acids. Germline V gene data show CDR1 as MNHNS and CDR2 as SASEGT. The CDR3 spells CASSPRTSAPGELFF.

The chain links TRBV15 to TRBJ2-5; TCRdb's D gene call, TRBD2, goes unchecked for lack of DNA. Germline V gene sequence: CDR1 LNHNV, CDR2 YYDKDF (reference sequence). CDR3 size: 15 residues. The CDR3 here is CATSSLLLNDETQYF.

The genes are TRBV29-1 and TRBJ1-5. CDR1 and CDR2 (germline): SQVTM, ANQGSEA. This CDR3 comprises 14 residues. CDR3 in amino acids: CSVEANDSNQPQHF.

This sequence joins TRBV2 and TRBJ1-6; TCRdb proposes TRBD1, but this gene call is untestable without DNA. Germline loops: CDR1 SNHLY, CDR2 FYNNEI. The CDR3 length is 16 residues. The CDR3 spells CAGTAQGPLGNSPLHF.

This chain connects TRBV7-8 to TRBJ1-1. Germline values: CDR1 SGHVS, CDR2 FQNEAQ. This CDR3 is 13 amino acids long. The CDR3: CASSLVGGDEAFF.

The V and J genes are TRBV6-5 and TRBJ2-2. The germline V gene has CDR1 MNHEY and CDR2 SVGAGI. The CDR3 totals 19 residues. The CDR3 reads CASSLRFDVRGTNTGELFF.

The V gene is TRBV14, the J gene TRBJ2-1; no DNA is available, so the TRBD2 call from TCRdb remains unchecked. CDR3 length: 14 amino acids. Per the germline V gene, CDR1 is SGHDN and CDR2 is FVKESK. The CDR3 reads CASSPTSGNNEQFF. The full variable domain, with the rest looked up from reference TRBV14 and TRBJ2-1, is EAGVTQFPSHSVIEKGQTVTLRCDPISGHDNLYWYRRVMGKEIKFLLHFVKESKQDESGMPNNRFLAERTGGTYSTLKVQPAELEDSGVYFCASSPTSGNNEQFFGPGTRLTVL.

CDR3 loop: CASSSGLTSTDTQYF. This rearrangement joins TRBV11-2 to TRBJ2-3; TCRdb proposes TRBD2, but this gene call is untestable without DNA. This CDR3 region has 15 residues. Per the germline V gene, CDR1 is SGHAT and CDR2 is FQNNGV.

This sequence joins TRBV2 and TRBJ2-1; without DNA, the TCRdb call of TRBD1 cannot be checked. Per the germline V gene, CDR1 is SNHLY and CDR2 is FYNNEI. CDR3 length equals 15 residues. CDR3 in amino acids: CASSEGADPYNEQFF. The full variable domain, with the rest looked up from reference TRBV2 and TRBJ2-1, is EPEVTQTPSHQVTQMGQEVILRCVPISNHLYFYWYRQILGQKVEFLVSFYNNEISEKSEIFDDQFSVERPDGSNFTLKIRSTKLEDSAMYFCASSEGADPYNEQFFGPGTRLTVL.

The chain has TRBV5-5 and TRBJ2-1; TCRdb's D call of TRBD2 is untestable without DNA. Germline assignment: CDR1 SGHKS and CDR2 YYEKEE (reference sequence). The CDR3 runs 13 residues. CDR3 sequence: CASSYGRTDEQFF.

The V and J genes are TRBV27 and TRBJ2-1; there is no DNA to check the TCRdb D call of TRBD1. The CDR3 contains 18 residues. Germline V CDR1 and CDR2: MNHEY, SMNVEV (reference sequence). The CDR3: CASSDLPPSVVRDNEQFF.

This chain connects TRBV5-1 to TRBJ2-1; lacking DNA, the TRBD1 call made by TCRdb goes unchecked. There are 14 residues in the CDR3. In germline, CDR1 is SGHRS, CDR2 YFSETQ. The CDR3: CASSPGTGKDEQFF.

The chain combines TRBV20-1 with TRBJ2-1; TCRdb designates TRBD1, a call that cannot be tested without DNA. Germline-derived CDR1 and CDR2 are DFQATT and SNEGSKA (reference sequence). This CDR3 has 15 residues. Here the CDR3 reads CSASGFGKRNNEQFF.

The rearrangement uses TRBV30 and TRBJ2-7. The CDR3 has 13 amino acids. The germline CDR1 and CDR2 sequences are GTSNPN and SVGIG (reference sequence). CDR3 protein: CAGLFSFSYEQYF.

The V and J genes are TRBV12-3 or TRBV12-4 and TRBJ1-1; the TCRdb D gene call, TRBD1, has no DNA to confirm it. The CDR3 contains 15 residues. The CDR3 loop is CASSLEGRHHTEAFF.

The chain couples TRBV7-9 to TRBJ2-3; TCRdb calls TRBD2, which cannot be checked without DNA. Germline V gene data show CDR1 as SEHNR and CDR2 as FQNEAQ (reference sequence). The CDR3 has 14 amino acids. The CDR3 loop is CASSPPLAADTQYF. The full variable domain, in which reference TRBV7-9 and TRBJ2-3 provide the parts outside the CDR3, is DTGVSQNPRHKITKRGQNVTFRCDPISEHNRLYWYRQTLGQGPEFLTYFQNEAQLEKSRLLSDRFSAERPKGSFSTLEIQRTEQGDSAMYLCASSPPLAADTQYFGPGTRLTVL.

CDR3: CASSSPLLGQGYGQPQHF. The chain joins TRBV6-5 to TRBJ1-5; TCRdb picks TRBD1, but there is no DNA to check that call. The CDR3 consists of 18 residues. The germline V gene has CDR1 MNHEY and CDR2 SVGAGI.

Here the CDR3 reads CASSRTSSYNEQFF. The chain is built from TRBV12-3 or TRBV12-4 and TRBJ2-1; with no DNA, the TCRdb D assignment of TRBD2 cannot be verified. The length of the CDR3 is 14 residues.

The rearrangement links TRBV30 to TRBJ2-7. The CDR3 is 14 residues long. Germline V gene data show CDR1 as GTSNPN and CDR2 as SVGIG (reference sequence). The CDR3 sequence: CAWSVLDLSYEQYF.

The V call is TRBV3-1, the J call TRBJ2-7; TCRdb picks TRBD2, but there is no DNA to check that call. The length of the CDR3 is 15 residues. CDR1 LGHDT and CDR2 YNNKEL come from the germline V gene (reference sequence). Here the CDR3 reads CASSQDGGDGDEQYF.

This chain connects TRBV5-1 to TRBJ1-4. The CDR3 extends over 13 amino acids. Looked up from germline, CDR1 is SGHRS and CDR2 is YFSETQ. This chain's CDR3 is CASRGIYNEKLFF.

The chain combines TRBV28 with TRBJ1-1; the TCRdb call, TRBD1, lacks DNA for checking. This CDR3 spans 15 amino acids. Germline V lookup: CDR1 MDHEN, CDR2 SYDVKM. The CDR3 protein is CASSLIGTGGTEAFF.

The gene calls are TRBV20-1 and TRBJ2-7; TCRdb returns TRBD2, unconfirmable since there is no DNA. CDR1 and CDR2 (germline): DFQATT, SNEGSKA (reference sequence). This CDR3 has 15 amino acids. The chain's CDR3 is CSARDWRGSSYEQYF.

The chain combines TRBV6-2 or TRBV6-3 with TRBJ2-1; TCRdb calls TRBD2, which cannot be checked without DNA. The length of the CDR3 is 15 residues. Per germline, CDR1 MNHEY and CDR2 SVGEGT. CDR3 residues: CASSWLAGGDNEQFF.

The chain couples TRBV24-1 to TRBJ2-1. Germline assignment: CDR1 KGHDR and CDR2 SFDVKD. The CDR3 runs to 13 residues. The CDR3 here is CATSVVGNNEQFF.

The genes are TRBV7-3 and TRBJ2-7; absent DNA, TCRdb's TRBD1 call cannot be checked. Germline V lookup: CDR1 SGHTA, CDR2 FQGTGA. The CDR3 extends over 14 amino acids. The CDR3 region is CASSLTGGNYEQYF.

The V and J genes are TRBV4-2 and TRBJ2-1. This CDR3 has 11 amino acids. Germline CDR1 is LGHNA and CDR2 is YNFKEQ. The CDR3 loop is CASSRDNEQFF.